The clone carrying this T cell receptor beta chain was seen a few times. What it binds is unknown. This specimen belongs to a study of T cell repertoires in cytomegalovirus infection. Study-wide context: The authors relied on CMV epitopes, both recently identified HLA-C-restricted and well-studied HLA-B-restricted. Both a matching HLA type and CMV infection were indicated by public TCR beta signatures. Findings of the study overall: Using cumulative public TCR beta family frequency, the authors identified those who carried CMV together with the relevant HLA. Dominating the ex vivo response were TCR beta clonotypes that were CMV-specific and HLA-C-restricted.

Trimming removed 2 bases from V and 0 bases from J; junction bases left unmatched: 9. The CDR3 spans 17 residues. CDR1 is SGHTA and CDR2 is FQGNSA in the germline V gene. Via MiXCR, TCRdb re-called the reads, giving one row per CDR3 protein. The table lists 360,000 or so distinct CDR3 sequences, nearly 35% of them singletons, with roughly 13% in the top ten. This receptor was identified in a human donor in good health (CMV status not recorded). Some clones in this sample may be carry-over from other donors' samples. The sample consisted of cultured PBMCs, taken from culture after CMV antigen stimulation. The chain is built from TRBV7-2 and TRBJ2-7, with 8 bases aligning to TRBD2. CDR3 sequence reads: CASSLSFSGANSYEQYV. The CDR3 DNA sequence: TGTGCCAGCAGCTTAAGTTTTAGCGGGGCTAACTCCTACGAGCAGTACGTC.